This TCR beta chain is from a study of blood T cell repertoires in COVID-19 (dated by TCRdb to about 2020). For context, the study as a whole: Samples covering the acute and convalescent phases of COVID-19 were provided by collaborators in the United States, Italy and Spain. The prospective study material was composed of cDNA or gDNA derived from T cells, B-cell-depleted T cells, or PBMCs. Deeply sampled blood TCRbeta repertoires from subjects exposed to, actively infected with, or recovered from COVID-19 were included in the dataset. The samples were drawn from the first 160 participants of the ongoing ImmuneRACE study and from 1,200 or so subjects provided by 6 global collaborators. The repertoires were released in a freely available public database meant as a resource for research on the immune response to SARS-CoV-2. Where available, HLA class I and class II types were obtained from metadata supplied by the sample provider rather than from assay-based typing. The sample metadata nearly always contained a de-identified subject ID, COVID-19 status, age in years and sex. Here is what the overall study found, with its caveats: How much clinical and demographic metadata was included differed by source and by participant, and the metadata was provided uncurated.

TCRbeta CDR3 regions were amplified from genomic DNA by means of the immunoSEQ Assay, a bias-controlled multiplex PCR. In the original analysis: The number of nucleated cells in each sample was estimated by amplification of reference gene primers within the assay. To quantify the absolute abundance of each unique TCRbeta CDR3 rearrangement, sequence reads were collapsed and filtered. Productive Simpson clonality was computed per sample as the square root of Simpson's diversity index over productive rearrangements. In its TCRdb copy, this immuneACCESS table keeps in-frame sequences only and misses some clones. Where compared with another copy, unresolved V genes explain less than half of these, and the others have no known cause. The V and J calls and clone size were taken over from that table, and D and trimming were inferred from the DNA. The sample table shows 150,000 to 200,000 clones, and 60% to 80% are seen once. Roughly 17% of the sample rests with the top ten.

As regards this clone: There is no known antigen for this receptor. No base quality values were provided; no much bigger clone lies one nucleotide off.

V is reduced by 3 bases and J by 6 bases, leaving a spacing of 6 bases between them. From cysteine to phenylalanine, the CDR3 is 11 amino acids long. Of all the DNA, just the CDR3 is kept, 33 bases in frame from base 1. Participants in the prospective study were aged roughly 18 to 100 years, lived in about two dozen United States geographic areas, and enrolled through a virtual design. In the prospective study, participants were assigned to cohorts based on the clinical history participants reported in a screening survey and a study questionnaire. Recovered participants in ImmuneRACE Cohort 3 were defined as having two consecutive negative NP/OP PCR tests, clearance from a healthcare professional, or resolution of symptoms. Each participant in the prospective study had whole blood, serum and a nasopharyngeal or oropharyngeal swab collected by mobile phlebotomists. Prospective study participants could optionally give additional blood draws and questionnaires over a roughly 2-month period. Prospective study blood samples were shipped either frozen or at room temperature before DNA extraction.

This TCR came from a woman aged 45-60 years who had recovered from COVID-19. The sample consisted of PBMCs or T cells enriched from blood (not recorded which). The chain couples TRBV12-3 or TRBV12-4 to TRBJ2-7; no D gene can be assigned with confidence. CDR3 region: CASSFWPEQYF. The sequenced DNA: TGTGCCAGCAGTTTTTGGCCCGAGCAGTACTTC.